The 21 T cell receptor beta chains below come from one sample, sequenced in a study of T cells in tuberculosis. TCRdb's copy holds only in-frame clones and misses some; the assay was immunoSEQ multiplex PCR. The table has under 40,000 clones, around 94% seen once. The sample consisted of PBMCs. Source of these receptors: a donor between 5 and 29 years old with latent tuberculosis or without tuberculosis infection.

The chain recombines TRBV11-3 with TRBJ2-1, with no clear D. Trimming left V 4 bases short and J 7 bases short, with 11 bases between. CDR3 length equals 13 residues. The V gene's germline CDR1 is SGHNT and CDR2 YENEEA. Written as DNA, the CDR3 is TGTGCCAGCAGCTCTACGGGTTTGAATGAGCAGTTCTTC. Translation gives CASSSTGLNEQFF.

V gene TRBV2 combines with J gene TRBJ2-1; weak D call: TRBD2 (5 bases). The CDR3 is 17 residues long. Looked up from germline, CDR1 is SNHLY and CDR2 is FYNNEI. The V gene lost 8 bases and the J gene lost 4 bases, with 24 bases spanning the gap. The CDR3: CASQQRALRVRYNEQFF. CDR3 DNA: TGTGCCAGCCAACAAAGGGCTTTGAGGGTCCGGTACAATGAGCAGTTCTTC.

The J gene is TRBJ2-5, the V gene TRBV7-8; TRBD2 aligns across 8 bases. Germline V gene lookup returns CDR1 SGHVS and CDR2 FQNEAQ. Trimming removed 2 bases from V and 5 bases from J; junction bases left unmatched: 10. The CDR3 extends over 16 amino acids. CDR3 region: CASSLTDGRAEETQYF. CDR3 in DNA: TGTGCCAGCAGCTTAACAGACGGGAGGGCCGAGGAGACCCAGTACTTC.

This clone was picked up one time. The V and J genes are TRBV2 and TRBJ2-3; D unresolved. CDR1 is SNHLY, CDR2 FYNNEI, per germline. V dropped 7 bases and J dropped 0 bases, with 11 bases sitting between them. The CDR3 runs to 14 residues. The CDR3 nucleotides are TGTGCCAGCAATGCGCTCCCTAGCACAGATACGCAGTATTTT. This sequence encodes CASNALPSTDTQYF.

This chain's CDR3 is CSADSRSYNEQFF. CDR3 coding DNA: TGCAGCGCAGACTCTCGCTCCTACAATGAGCAGTTCTTC. The chain uses TRBV29-1 and TRBJ2-1, with unresolved D. The CDR3 extends over 13 amino acids. V dropped 7 bases and J dropped 0 bases, with 10 bases sitting between them. The V gene's germline CDR1 is SQVTM and CDR2 ANQGSEA.

The gene calls are TRBV5-4 and TRBJ1-5; D call uncertain. V was shortened by 0 bases and J by 11 bases, with 12 bases between the two germline ends. Looked up from germline, CDR1 is SGHNT and CDR2 is YYREEE (reference sequence). The CDR3 is made up of 13 amino acids. As DNA, the CDR3 is TGTGCCAGCAGCTTGGATCCGGGAAGGACCCAGCATTTT. Translating it yields CASSLDPGRTQHF.

The gene calls are TRBV25-1 and TRBJ2-7, with 9 bases identical to TRBD1. The CDR3 totals 14 residues. The germline CDR1 and CDR2 sequences are MGHDK and SYGVNS. Trimming took 4 bases from V and 3 from J; bases not matched to a gene: 4. This CDR3 is CASSADRGNYEQYF. The CDR3 nucleotides are TGTGCCAGCAGTGCGGACAGGGGAAACTACGAGCAGTACTTC.

The chain carries TRBV6-5 and TRBJ2-1; D is perhaps TRBD2 (5 bases). CDR1 is MNHEY and CDR2 is SVGAGI in the germline V gene. The germline V and J ends were trimmed by 0 bases and 6 bases, with 15 bases remaining between them. This CDR3 comprises 16 residues. For the CDR3, the DNA is TGTGCCAGCAGTTACTCGAGTGGGGAAGGAGGCAATGAGCAGTTCTTC. Its protein is CASSYSSGEGGNEQFF.

This clone was detected once. The chain combines TRBV5-1 with TRBJ1-2; TRBD1 matches at 8 bases. Trimming took 6 bases from V and 6 from J; bases not matched to a gene: 10. The CDR3 has 14 amino acids. The germline gives CDR1 SGHRS, CDR2 YFSETQ. CDR3 nucleotides: TGCGCCAGCACCCTACGGACAGGGTCCGATGGCTACACCTTC. Its translation is CASTLRTGSDGYTF.

This chain uses TRBV4-2 with TRBJ2-3, with D possibly matching TRBD2 (6 bases). CDR1 is LGHNA, CDR2 YNFKEQ, per germline. The CDR3 has 17 residues. V was cut by 0 bases and J by 0 bases, with 13 bases left in between. The CDR3 spells CASSQEDSGISTDTQYF. Here the CDR3 DNA reads TGTGCCAGCAGCCAAGAGGATAGCGGAATCAGCACAGATACGCAGTATTTT.

The chain uses TRBV7-2 and TRBJ2-7; 10 nucleotides line up with TRBD2. V lost 5 bases and J lost 2; bases outside the gene matches: 6. Looked up from germline, CDR1 is SGHTA and CDR2 is FQGNSA. The CDR3 consists of 15 residues. The DNA of the CDR3 is TGTGCCAGCAGCGTCGGACTAGCGGTTACCTACGAGCAGTACTTC. It codes for CASSVGLAVTYEQYF.

This sequence joins TRBV28 and TRBJ1-1; D is uncertain. CDR3 length: 12 amino acids. In germline, CDR1 is MDHEN, CDR2 SYDVKM. Trimming pared 7 bases from V and 3 bases from J, leaving 9 bases between. The CDR3 nucleotides are TGTGCCAGCACAAGCCTCGACACTGAAGCTTTCTTT. Translation gives CASTSLDTEAFF. The complete variable domain, with remaining parts taken from reference TRBV28 and TRBJ1-1, reads DVKVTQSSRYLVKRTGEKVFLECVQDMDHENMFWYRQDPGLGLRLIYFSYDVKMKEKGDIPEGYSVSREKKERFSLILESASTNQTSMYLCASTSLDTEAFFGQGTRLTVV.

The chain combines TRBV30 with TRBJ1-3; 7 bases are shared with TRBD1. Germline lookup yields CDR1 GTSNPN and CDR2 SVGIG (reference sequence). V was pared by 5 bases and J by 4 bases, with 2 bases of the junction left unmatched. The CDR3 covers 12 residues. CDR3 region: CAWSGGGNTIYF. CDR3 DNA: TGTGCCTGGTCAGGGGGGGGAAACACCATATATTTT.

The J gene is TRBJ1-1, the V gene TRBV28, with 8 bases matching TRBD1. Germline V gives CDR1 MDHEN, CDR2 SYDVKM. V lost 6 bases to trimming and J lost 0 bases; unmatched junction nucleotides: 6. CDR3 size: 15 residues. DNA of the CDR3: TGTGCCAGCAGAGCCTCGGACAGGGTGAACACTGAAGCTTTCTTT. The encoded protein is CASRASDRVNTEAFF.

This chain's CDR3 is CAGRTGVSGQPQHF. The DNA of the CDR3 is TGTGCCGGGAGAACAGGGGTGTCCGGGCAGCCCCAGCATTTT. The rearrangement joins TRBV2 to TRBJ1-5; 7 nucleotides agree with TRBD1. The V gene's germline CDR1 is SNHLY and CDR2 FYNNEI. V gave up 11 bases and J gave up 7 bases; unmatched junction bases: 14. This CDR3 contains 14 residues.

This clone was observed a single time. The rearrangement uses TRBV4-1 and TRBJ2-7; a weak D match, TRBD2 (6 bases). The CDR3 contains 15 residues. V lost 1 base and J 3 bases, leaving 13 bases between the germline ends. The germline CDR1 and CDR2 sequences are MGHRA and YSYEKL. DNA of the CDR3: TGCGCCAGCAGCCAAGTGAGTGTTAGCGGCTACGAGCAGTACTTC. Its protein is CASSQVSVSGYEQYF.

The V call is TRBV4-1, the J call TRBJ1-3; maybe TRBD1 (5 bases). V was pared by 5 bases and J by 4 bases, with 18 bases between. CDR1 and CDR2 from the germline V gene are MGHRA and YSYEKL. There are 16 residues in the CDR3. The DNA of the CDR3 is TGCGCCAGCAGCATTGTATCGGGGGTGAGCGGAAACACCATATATTTT. Protein product: CASSIVSGVSGNTIYF.

The rearrangement uses TRBV7-2 and TRBJ1-2, with D perhaps TRBD1 (5 bases). Trimming removed 5 bases at V and 0 bases at J, with 13 bases between. Per germline, CDR1 SGHTA and CDR2 FQGNSA. This CDR3 contains 15 residues. The CDR3 DNA reads TGTGCCAGCAGCAGCTACAGGTTTTCTAACTATGGCTACACCTTC. Translated, it gives CASSSYRFSNYGYTF.

The chain joins TRBV15 to TRBJ1-1; no clear D. The CDR3 totals 13 residues. V was shortened by 4 bases and J by 7 bases, with 13 bases between the two germline ends. Germline CDR1 and CDR2: LNHNV and YYDKDF (reference sequence). The CDR3 loop is CATSNGVLNEAFF. The DNA of the CDR3 is TGTGCCACCAGCAACGGGGTTTTGAATGAAGCTTTCTTT.

The chain couples TRBV28 to TRBJ2-3; perhaps TRBD1 as D (5 bases). V dropped 1 base and J dropped 9 bases, with 14 bases sitting between them. CDR3 size: 14 residues. Germline V gene data show CDR1 as MDHEN and CDR2 as SYDVKM. CDR3 coding DNA: TGTGCCAGCAGTTTATTAGCCGGACAAGGGACGCAGTATTTT. This encodes CASSLLAGQGTQYF.

This rearrangement joins TRBV9 to TRBJ1-1, with 9 bases lining up with TRBD1. Trimming cost V 4 bases and J 5 bases; bases outside gene matches: 12. Germline-derived CDR1 and CDR2 are SGDLS and YYNGEE. The CDR3 contains 16 residues. The CDR3 sequence is CASSYYAGTGRTEAFF. The DNA for the CDR3 is TGTGCCAGCAGCTATTACGCCGGGACAGGGAGGACTGAAGCTTTCTTT.